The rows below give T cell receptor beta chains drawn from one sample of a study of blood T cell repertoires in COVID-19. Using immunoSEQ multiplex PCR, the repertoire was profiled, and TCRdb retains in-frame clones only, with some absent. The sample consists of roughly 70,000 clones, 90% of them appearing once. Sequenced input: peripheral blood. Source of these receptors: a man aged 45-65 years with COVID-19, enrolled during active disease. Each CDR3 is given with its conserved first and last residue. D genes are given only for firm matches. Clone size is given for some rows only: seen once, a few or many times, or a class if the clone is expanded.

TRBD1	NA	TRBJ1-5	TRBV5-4	TGTGCCAGCAGCCCTGGACAGGGACAGCCCCAGCATTTT	CASSPGQGQPQHF
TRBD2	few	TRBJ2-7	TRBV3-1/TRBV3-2	TGTGCCAGCCTAATAGCGGGAGGCCCCTACGAGCAGTACTTC	CASLIAGGPYEQYF
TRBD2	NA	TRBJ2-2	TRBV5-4	TGTGCCAGCAGCTACCGGCGGGAGGGCACCGGGGAGCTGTTTTTT	CASSYRREGTGELFF
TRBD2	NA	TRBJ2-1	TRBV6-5	TGTGCCAGCTCCCGGGGTAGCGGGTACAATGAGCAGTTCTTC	CASSRGSGYNEQFF
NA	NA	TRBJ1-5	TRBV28	TGTGCCAGCAGTCCTCCAGGGAGGAATCAGCCCCAGCATTTT	CASSPPGRNQPQHF
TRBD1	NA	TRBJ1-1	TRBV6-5	TGTGCCAGCAGTTTCACAGGGGGCGAGACTGAAGCTTTCTTT	CASSFTGGETEAFF
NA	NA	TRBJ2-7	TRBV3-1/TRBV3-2	TGTGCCAGCAGCCAAGGGAGCTCCTACGAGCAGTACTTC	CASSQGSSYEQYF
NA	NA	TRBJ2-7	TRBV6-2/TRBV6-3	TGTGCCAGCAGTCCCCGACAGGTTAGCTCCTACGAGCAGTACTTC	CASSPRQVSSYEQYF
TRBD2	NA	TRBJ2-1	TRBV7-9	TGTGCCAGCAGCACCGGGACTAGCGGGAGGCGGGGGCAGTTCTTC	CASSTGTSGRRGQFF
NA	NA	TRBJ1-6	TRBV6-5	TGTGCCAGTGGGACTCCAGATAATTCACCCCTCCACTTT	CASGTPDNSPLHF
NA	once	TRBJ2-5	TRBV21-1	TGTGCCAGCAGCAAAGACAGGGAAGCGGAAGAGACCCAGTACTTC	CASSKDREAEETQYF
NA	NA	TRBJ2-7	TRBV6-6	TGTGCCAGCAACCTAGCTGCCACCTACGAGCAGTACTTC	CASNLAATYEQYF
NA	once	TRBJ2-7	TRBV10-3	TGTGCCATCAGTGAGTTAACAGGGGCGGGGCGTTACGAGCAGTACTTC	CAISELTGAGRYEQYF
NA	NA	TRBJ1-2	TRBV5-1	TGCGCCAGCAGCTTACAACAGGGCGTAGGCTATGGCTACACCTTC	CASSLQQGVGYGYTF
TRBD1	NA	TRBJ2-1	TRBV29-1	TGCAGCGTTGAGGCGGACAGGAACTACAATGAGCAGTTCTTC	CSVEADRNYNEQFF
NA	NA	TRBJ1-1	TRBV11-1	TGTGCCAGCAGCTCAGGGGTTAGGACTGAAGCTTTCTTT	CASSSGVRTEAFF